These T cell receptor beta chains were read from a single sample in a study of identical twins. TCRdb re-analysed the 5' RACE reads in MiXCR, keeping a single row per CDR3 protein. Among just over 500,000 distinct CDR3 sequences, 22% were seen once, and the ten largest hold under 0.95%. This sample was also put to use in a study of T cells expressing NK-cell markers.

Sequenced material: CD4+ T cells sorted from blood. These receptors were collected from a woman younger than 35 in good health. The CDR3 runs from the conserved cysteine through the conserved F or W. D genes are given only for firm matches. Clone size, where shown, is once, few, many, or a class for clones that have expanded.

J: TRBJ2-7
size: once
V: TRBV5-1
D: TRBD1
CDR3: CASFGTGGKYEQYF
DNA: TGCGCCAGCTTTGGGACAGGGGGCAAATACGAGCAGTACTTC

J: TRBJ2-7
size: .
V: TRBV4-3
D: .
CDR3: CASSSGRDRAYEQYF
DNA: TGCGCCAGCAGCAGTGGCAGGGATCGCGCCTACGAGCAGTACTTC

J: TRBJ1-2
size: few
V: TRBV20-1
D: TRBD1
CDR3: CSGAIATGGSYGYTF
DNA: TGCAGTGGCGCGATAGCGACAGGGGGGAGCTATGGCTACACCTTC

J: TRBJ2-6
size: few
V: TRBV5-1
D: .
CDR3: CASSLAGVGANVLTF
DNA: TGCGCCAGCAGCTTGGCAGGGGTTGGGGCCAACGTCCTGACTTTC

J: TRBJ2-1
size: .
V: TRBV27
D: .
CDR3: CASSGDGAYNEQFF
DNA: TGTGCCAGCAGCGGGGACGGAGCCTACAATGAGCAGTTCTTC

J: TRBJ1-1
size: few
V: TRBV20-1
D: .
CDR3: CSARKITREAFF
DNA: TGCAGTGCTAGAAAGATCACGCGGGAAGCTTTCTTT

J: TRBJ1-6
size: .
V: TRBV10-3
D: TRBD1
CDR3: CAISELGQGNSPLHF
DNA: TGTGCCATCAGTGAGCTGGGACAGGGGAATTCACCCCTCCACTTT

J: TRBJ2-7
size: .
V: TRBV5-1
D: .
CDR3: CASRQNYEQYF
DNA: TGCGCCTCTAGGCAGAACTACGAGCAGTACTTC

J: TRBJ2-5
size: .
V: TRBV14
D: .
CDR3: CASSQDAWEYQETQYF
DNA: TGTGCCAGCAGCCAAGACGCGTGGGAATACCAAGAGACCCAGTACTTC

J: TRBJ2-4
size: few
V: TRBV20-1
D: TRBD2
CDR3: CSARDLAGAAKNIQYF
DNA: TGCAGTGCTAGAGACCTAGCGGGAGCGGCCAAAAACATTCAGTACTTC

J: TRBJ1-4
size: few
V: TRBV20-1
D: .
CDR3: CSARDAGYNEKLFF
DNA: TGCAGTGCTAGAGATGCGGGGTATAATGAAAAACTGTTTTTT

J: TRBJ1-2
size: .
V: TRBV6-1
D: TRBD1
CDR3: CASSSQGLLKGYTF
DNA: TGTGCCAGCAGCTCACAGGGGCTTTTAAAGGGCTACACCTTC

J: TRBJ1-1
size: many
V: TRBV20-1
D: TRBD1
CDR3: CSAQRTGGQKVSITEAFF
DNA: TGCAGTGCCCAGAGGACAGGGGGCCAGAAAGTTAGTATCACTGAAGCTTTCTTT

J: TRBJ1-5
size: .
V: TRBV10-3
D: .
CDR3: CAISSHRGNQPQHF
DNA: TGTGCCATCAGTTCTCACAGGGGCAATCAGCCCCAGCATTTT

J: TRBJ2-1
size: .
V: TRBV4-3
D: .
CDR3: CASSQDPDSWGWEQFF
DNA: TGCGCCAGCAGCCAAGATCCTGACTCGTGGGGTTGGGAGCAGTTCTTC

J: TRBJ1-5
size: .
V: TRBV28
D: TRBD1
CDR3: CASSAGGDPVISPQHF
DNA: TGTGCCAGCAGCGCAGGGGGTGATCCCGTCATCAGCCCCCAGCATTTT

J: TRBJ2-2
size: few
V: TRBV5-1
D: .
CDR3: CASSPGVGTGELFF
DNA: TGCGCCAGCAGTCCCGGGGTAGGAACCGGGGAGCTGTTTTTT

J: TRBJ2-3
size: .
V: TRBV10-1
D: .
CDR3: CASSESTRTDTQYF
DNA: TGCGCCAGCAGTGAGTCGACCCGCACAGATACGCAGTATTTT

J: TRBJ2-7
size: few
V: TRBV20-1
D: TRBD1
CDR3: CSASPRGDRGNYEQYF
DNA: TGCAGTGCTTCTCCACGGGGGGACAGGGGGAACTACGAGCAGTACTTC

J: TRBJ2-1
size: .
V: TRBV7-6
D: TRBD2
CDR3: CASSLWTSGGASEQFF
DNA: TGTGCCAGCAGCCTCTGGACTAGCGGGGGGGCAAGTGAGCAGTTCTTC

J: TRBJ1-5
size: few
V: TRBV20-1
D: .
CDR3: CSVLPQTGGQPQHF
DNA: TGCAGTGTTCTCCCCCAAACCGGCGGTCAGCCCCAGCATTTT

J: TRBJ2-3
size: .
V: TRBV7-9
D: .
CDR3: CASSLAAGSSDTQYF
DNA: TGTGCCAGCAGCTTAGCGGCGGGAAGCTCAGATACGCAGTATTTT

J: TRBJ1-2
size: .
V: TRBV29-1
D: .
CDR3: CSVDEGGYTF
DNA: TGCAGCGTTGACGAGGGGGGCTACACCTTC

J: TRBJ2-7
size: few
V: TRBV10-3
D: .
CDR3: CAISTAGDDEQYF
DNA: TGTGCCATCAGTACTGCAGGGGATGACGAGCAGTACTTC

J: TRBJ2-7
size: .
V: TRBV5-1
D: .
CDR3: CASSSATPYEQYF
DNA: TGCGCCAGCAGCTCAGCCACACCTTACGAGCAGTACTTC

J: TRBJ2-1
size: .
V: TRBV11-3
D: .
CDR3: CASSRSVEGDEQFF
DNA: TGTGCCAGCAGCCGTTCGGTGGAAGGCGATGAGCAGTTCTTC

J: TRBJ1-2
size: .
V: TRBV6-1
D: .
CDR3: CASRRAANYGYTF
DNA: TGTGCCAGCAGGCGTGCAGCTAACTATGGCTACACCTTC

J: TRBJ2-1
size: few
V: TRBV6-2/TRBV6-3
D: .
CDR3: CASSFPGLDSFF
DNA: TGTGCCAGCAGTTTCCCGGGACTTGATTCTTTCTTC

J: TRBJ1-2
size: many
V: TRBV6-1
D: TRBD1
CDR3: CASSREGASSDGYTF
DNA: TGTGCCAGCAGTCGCGAGGGGGCCAGCTCTGATGGCTACACCTTC

J: TRBJ1-2
size: .
V: TRBV29-1
D: .
CDR3: CSVVSGFGNYGYTF
DNA: TGCAGCGTTGTTAGCGGGTTTGGTAACTATGGCTACACCTTC

J: TRBJ1-1
size: .
V: TRBV9
D: .
CDR3: CASSVVNSPNTEAFF
DNA: TGTGCCAGCAGCGTAGTCAACAGCCCGAACACTGAAGCTTTCTTT

J: TRBJ2-7
size: .
V: TRBV20-1
D: .
CDR3: CSARDGGSFYEQYF
DNA: TGCAGTGCTAGAGATGGGGGCTCCTTTTACGAGCAGTACTTC